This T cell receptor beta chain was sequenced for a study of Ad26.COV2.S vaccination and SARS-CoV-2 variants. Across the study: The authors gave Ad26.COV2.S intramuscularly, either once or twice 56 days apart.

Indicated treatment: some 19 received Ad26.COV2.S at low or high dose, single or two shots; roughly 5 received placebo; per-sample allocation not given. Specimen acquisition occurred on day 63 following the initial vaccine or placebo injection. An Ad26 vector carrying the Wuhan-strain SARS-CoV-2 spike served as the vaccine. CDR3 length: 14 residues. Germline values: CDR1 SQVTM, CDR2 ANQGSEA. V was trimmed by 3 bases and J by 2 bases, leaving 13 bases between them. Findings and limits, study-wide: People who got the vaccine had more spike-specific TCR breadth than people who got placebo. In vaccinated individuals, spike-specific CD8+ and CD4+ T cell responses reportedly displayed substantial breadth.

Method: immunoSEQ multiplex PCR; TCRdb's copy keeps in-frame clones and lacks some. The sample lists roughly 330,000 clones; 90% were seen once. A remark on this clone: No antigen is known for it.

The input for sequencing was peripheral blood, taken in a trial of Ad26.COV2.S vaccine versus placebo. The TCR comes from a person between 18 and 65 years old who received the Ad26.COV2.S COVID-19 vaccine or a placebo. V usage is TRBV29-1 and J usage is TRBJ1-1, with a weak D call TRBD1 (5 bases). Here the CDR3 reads CSVELGGVNTEAFF. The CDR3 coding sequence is TGCAGCGTTGAGTTGGGGGGGGTCAACACTGAAGCTTTCTTT. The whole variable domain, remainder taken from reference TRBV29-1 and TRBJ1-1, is SAVISQKPSRDICQRGTSLTIQCQVDSQVTMMFWYRQQPGQSLTLIATANQGSEATYESGFVIDKFPISRPNLTFSTLTVSNMSPEDSSIYLCSVELGGVNTEAFFGQGTRLTVV.